This T cell receptor beta chain is drawn from a study of blood T cell repertoires in COVID-19 (dated by TCRdb to about 2020). About the investigation overall: The collaborator samples originated in the United States, Italy and Spain and spanned the acute and convalescent phases of COVID-19. The samples were drawn from the first 160 participants of the ongoing ImmuneRACE study and from 1,254 subjects provided by 6 global collaborators. A de-identified subject ID, COVID-19 status, age in years and sex were almost always included in the sample metadata. The material from the prospective study consisted of cDNA or gDNA derived from T cells, B-cell-depleted T cells, or PBMCs. Where HLA class I and class II types were available, the types were taken from metadata supplied by the sample provider, not from assay-based typing. Subjects who had been exposed to COVID-19, were actively infected with it, or had recovered from it provided the deeply sampled blood TCRbeta repertoires that made up the dataset. The repertoires were made available in a free public database intended to serve as a resource for research on the immune response to SARS-CoV-2. Study-level results and caveats: Clinical and demographic metadata were provided uncurated, with the amount varying by source and participant.

Trimmed from V: 4 bases; trimmed from J: 3 bases; junction bases lacking a gene match: 4. The CDR3 spans 14 residues, from the cysteine through the phenylalanine. Just the 42-base CDR3 DNA is kept, in frame starting at base 1. CDR1 and CDR2, looked up from the germline V gene, are LGHNA and YNFKEQ. In Seattle, one collaborating source enrolled patients while the infection was active and tracked those patients longitudinally over the course of disease. Whole blood was collected in K2EDTA tubes by collaborating institutions according to the institutions' own protocols. For TCRbeta analysis, collaborators shipped samples in one of three forms: frozen whole blood, isolated PBMCs, or DNA extracted from either of those sample types. TCRbeta CDR3 regions were amplified from genomic DNA by means of the immunoSEQ Assay, a bias-controlled multiplex PCR. The original methods were these. The number of nucleated cells in each sample was estimated by amplification of reference gene primers within the assay. Sequence reads were collapsed and filtered to measure the absolute abundance of every unique TCRbeta CDR3 rearrangement. For each sample, productive Simpson clonality was calculated as the square root of Simpson's diversity index over productive rearrangements. In its TCRdb copy, this immuneACCESS table keeps in-frame sequences only and misses some clones. Where compared with another copy, unresolved V genes explain less than half of these, and the others have no known cause. V and J calls and clone size follow that table, whereas D and trimming were derived from the DNA. The sample profile shows 55,000 or so clones; about four fifths of them were found once. The ten largest clones add up to approximately 20% of the sample.

About this clone: This clone's antigen is unknown. Per-base qualities were not stored, and no clone one base away is much larger.

The clonotype was recovered from a young man with COVID-19, enrolled during active disease. The specimen was peripheral blood. The V and J genes are TRBV4-2 and TRBJ2-3; 7 bases in between match TRBD2. The DNA reads as follows: TGTGCCAGCAGCCCCATGCGGGAGACAGATACGCAGTATTTT. It codes for CASSPMRETDTQYF.